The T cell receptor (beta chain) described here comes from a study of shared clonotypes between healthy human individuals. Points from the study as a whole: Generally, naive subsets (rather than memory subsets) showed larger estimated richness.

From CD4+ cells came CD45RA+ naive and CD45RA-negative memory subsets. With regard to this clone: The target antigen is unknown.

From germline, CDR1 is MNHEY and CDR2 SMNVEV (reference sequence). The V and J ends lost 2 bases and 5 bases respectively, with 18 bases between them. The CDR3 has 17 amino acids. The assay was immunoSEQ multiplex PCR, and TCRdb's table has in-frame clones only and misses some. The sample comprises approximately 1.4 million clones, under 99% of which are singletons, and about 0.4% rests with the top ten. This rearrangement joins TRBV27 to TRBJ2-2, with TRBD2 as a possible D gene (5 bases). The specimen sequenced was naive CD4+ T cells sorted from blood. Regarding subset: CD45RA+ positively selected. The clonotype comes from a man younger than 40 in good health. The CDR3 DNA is TGTGCCAGCAGTTTACTTTTTCGGCTAGCCAATACCGGGGAGCTGTTTTTT. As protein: CASSLLFRLANTGELFF.